A selection of T cell receptor beta chains follows, all from one sample in a study of blood T cell repertoires in COVID-19. TCRdb keeps only in-frame clones here, not all; method: immunoSEQ multiplex PCR. The data show 250,000 to 400,000 clones, with roughly 90% seen just once and roughly 2.8% held by the top ten. The specimen was peripheral blood. The receptors stem from a woman younger than 45 with COVID-19, enrolled during active disease. Both conserved end residues are trimmed from each CDR3.

CDR3: ASVKGLPLSDEQY
V: TRBV6-5
J: TRBJ2-7

CDR3: ASSPQGRGYQPQH
V: TRBV6-2/TRBV6-3
J: TRBJ1-5

CDR3: ATNIGGDTEAF
V: TRBV6-5
J: TRBJ1-1

CDR3: ASSYGQGSGANVLT
V: TRBV6-2/TRBV6-3
J: TRBJ2-6

CDR3: ASSSVTGERNQPQH
V: TRBV27
J: TRBJ1-5

CDR3: ASKGQANSGNTIY
V: TRBV19
J: TRBJ1-3

CDR3: ASSPLDRGQETQY
V: TRBV13
J: TRBJ2-5

CDR3: ASSYFFSSAGGPSYEQY
V: TRBV6-2/TRBV6-3
J: TRBJ2-7

CDR3: ASSLDGAGAQY
V: TRBV11-2
J: TRBJ2-3

CDR3: ASSPAGTMNTEAF
V: TRBV18
J: TRBJ1-1

CDR3: ASSIRREQGGEAF
V: TRBV19
J: TRBJ1-1

CDR3: ASSGNRDRGNQPQH
V: TRBV10-2
J: TRBJ1-5

CDR3: ASSPTQGNTEAF
V: TRBV18
J: TRBJ1-1

CDR3: ASSQGQTNSPLH
V: TRBV5-4
J: TRBJ1-6

CDR3: ASVLQGALPYEQY
V: TRBV2
J: TRBJ2-7

CDR3: ASPPRGQGAYGYT
V: TRBV28
J: TRBJ1-2

CDR3: ASSPPSGSSTDTQY
V: TRBV7-9
J: TRBJ2-3

CDR3: ASSREAAVEAF
V: TRBV18
J: TRBJ1-1

CDR3: SVEDGSGANVLT
V: TRBV29-1
J: TRBJ2-6

CDR3: ASSPSQNTEAF
V: TRBV27
J: TRBJ1-1

CDR3: ASSLEGLAGAEQY
V: TRBV5-6
J: TRBJ2-7

CDR3: ASRQDSGTESYEQY
V: TRBV19
J: TRBJ2-7

CDR3: ASSDMGGLSTEAF
V: TRBV10-2
J: TRBJ1-1

CDR3: ASSFDIDQPQH
V: TRBV5-1
J: TRBJ1-5

CDR3: ASSLDSGRTGELF
V: TRBV5-1
J: TRBJ2-2

CDR3: AWSPWGQGARGYGYT
V: TRBV30
J: TRBJ1-2

CDR3: ASKLAATDTQY
V: TRBV27
J: TRBJ2-3

CDR3: ATSATGTPKGPDTQY
V: TRBV24-1
J: TRBJ2-3

CDR3: AWLLDGSGGYT
V: TRBV30
J: TRBJ1-2

CDR3: ASSLGTSGTNEQF
V: TRBV5-1
J: TRBJ2-1

CDR3: SVRTSGSYEQY
V: TRBV29-1
J: TRBJ2-7

CDR3: ASSLLGDNQPQH
V: TRBV5-4
J: TRBJ1-5

CDR3: ASSQDLITPGDTGELF
V: TRBV3-1/TRBV3-2
J: TRBJ2-2

CDR3: ASSSSSTGLSRETQY
V: TRBV7-6
J: TRBJ2-5

CDR3: AMGDNYNEQF
V: TRBV10-3
J: TRBJ2-1

CDR3: ASYGQGYQETQY
V: TRBV5-1
J: TRBJ2-5

CDR3: ASSYDWSNEQF
V: TRBV5-1
J: TRBJ2-1

CDR3: ASSLDTGVRNTEAF
V: TRBV7-9
J: TRBJ1-1

CDR3: ASIQQGREY
V: TRBV28
J: TRBJ2-7

CDR3: ASSQRRQALEQF
V: TRBV3-1/TRBV3-2
J: TRBJ2-1

CDR3: ASSFGGVETQY
V: TRBV5-1
J: TRBJ2-5